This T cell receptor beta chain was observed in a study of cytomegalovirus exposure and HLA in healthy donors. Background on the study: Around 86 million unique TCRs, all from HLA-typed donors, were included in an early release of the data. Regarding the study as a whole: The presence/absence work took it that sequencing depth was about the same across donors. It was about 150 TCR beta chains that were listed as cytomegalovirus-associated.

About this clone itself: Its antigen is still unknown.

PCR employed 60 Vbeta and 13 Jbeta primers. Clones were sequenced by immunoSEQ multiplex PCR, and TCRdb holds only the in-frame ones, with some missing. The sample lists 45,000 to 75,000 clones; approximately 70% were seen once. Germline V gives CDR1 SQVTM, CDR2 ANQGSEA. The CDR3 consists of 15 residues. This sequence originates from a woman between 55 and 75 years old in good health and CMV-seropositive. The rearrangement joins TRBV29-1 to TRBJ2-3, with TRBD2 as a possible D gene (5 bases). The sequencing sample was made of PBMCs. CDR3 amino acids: CSQRALRGSTDTQYF. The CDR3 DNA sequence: TGCAGTCAAAGGGCCCTCCGAGGGAGCACAGATACGCAGTATTTT.